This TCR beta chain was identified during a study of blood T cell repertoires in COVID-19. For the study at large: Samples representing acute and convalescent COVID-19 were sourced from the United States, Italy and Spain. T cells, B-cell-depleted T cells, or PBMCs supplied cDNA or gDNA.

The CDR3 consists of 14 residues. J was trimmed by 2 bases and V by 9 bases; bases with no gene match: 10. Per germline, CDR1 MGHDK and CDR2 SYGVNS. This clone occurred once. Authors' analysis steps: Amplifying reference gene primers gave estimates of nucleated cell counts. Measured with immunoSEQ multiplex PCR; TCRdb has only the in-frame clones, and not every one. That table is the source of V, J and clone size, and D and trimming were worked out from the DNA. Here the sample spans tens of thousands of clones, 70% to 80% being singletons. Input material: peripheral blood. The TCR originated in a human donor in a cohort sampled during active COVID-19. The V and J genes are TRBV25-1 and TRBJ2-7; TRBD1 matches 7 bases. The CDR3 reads CASTDRTGAYEQYF. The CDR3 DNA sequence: TGTGCCAGTACGGACAGAACAGGGGCCTACGAGCAGTACTTC.